This TCR beta chain was profiled in a study of blood T cell repertoires in COVID-19. As for the study in general: T cells, B-cell-depleted T cells, or PBMCs provided the cDNA or gDNA that served as material.

Deletions cut 6 bases from V and 2 bases from J, with 10 bases between. CDR3 length: 13 amino acids. CDR1 is MNHEY, CDR2 SVGAGI, per germline. Original methodology: Counts of nucleated cells, estimated from reference gene primer amplification, were obtained. Clones were read by immunoSEQ multiplex PCR, and TCRdb kept only the in-frame ones, dropping some. The V and J calls and clone size come from that table; D and trimming were worked out from the DNA. The sample gives 110,000 or so clones, 70% to 85% of which show up once; 2% to 3% is in the top ten. The rearrangement joins TRBV6-5 to TRBJ1-1; D perhaps matches TRBD1 (5 bases). This clonotype was obtained from a man aged 50-60 years with acute or convalescent COVID-19. Sequencing was performed on peripheral blood. Here the CDR3 DNA reads TGTGCCAGCAGGAAAAGGGGAAACACTGAAGCTTTCTTT. Translation gives CASRKRGNTEAFF.